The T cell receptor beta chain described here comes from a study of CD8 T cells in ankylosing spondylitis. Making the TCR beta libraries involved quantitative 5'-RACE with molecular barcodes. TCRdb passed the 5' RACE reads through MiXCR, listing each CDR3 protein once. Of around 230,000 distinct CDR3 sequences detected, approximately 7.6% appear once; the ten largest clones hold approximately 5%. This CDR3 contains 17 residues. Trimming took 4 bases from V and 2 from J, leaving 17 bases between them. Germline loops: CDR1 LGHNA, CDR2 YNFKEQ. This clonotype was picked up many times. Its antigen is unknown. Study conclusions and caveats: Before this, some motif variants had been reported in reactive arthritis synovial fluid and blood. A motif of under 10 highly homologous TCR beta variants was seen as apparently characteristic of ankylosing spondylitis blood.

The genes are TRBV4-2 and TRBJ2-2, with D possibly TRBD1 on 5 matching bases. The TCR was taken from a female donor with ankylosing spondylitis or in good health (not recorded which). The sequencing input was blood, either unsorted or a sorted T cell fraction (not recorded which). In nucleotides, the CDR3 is TGTGCCAGCAGCCCGCCTCTGGGGCAGGCCAACACCGGGGAGCTGTTTTTT. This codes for CASSPPLGQANTGELFF.